Shown below are 32 T cell receptor beta chains from a single sample sequenced in a study of identical twins. TCRdb re-analysed the 5' RACE reads in MiXCR, keeping a single row per CDR3 protein. The sample has approximately 500,000 distinct CDR3 sequences, roughly 15% seen once. The sample also formed part of further work on yellow fever vaccine responses in identical twins.

The sequencing input was CD4+ T cells sorted from blood. The origin of the receptors is a woman aged 18-29 years in good health.

The chain combines TRBV2 with TRBJ2-2; D is ambiguous. This CDR3 comprises 15 residues. Germline V gene sequence: CDR1 SNHLY, CDR2 FYNNEI. V shed 6 bases and J shed 0 bases, with 11 bases lying between them. The CDR3 spells CASRATSTNTGELFF. The CDR3 DNA is TGTGCCAGCAGGGCTACCTCCACGAACACCGGGGAGCTGTTTTTT.

The chain combines TRBV5-1 with TRBJ2-1; D gene unclear. Trimming left V 4 bases short and J 8 bases short, with 19 bases between. The CDR3 spans 15 residues. Germline V gene data show CDR1 as SGHRS and CDR2 as YFSETQ. CDR3 in amino acids: CASSLIAKLTHEQFF. The CDR3 nucleotides are TGCGCCAGCAGCCTGATCGCCAAACTCACCCATGAGCAGTTCTTC.

This clonotype was counted a few times. V gene TRBV9 combines with J gene TRBJ2-3; 10 bases agree with TRBD2. The CDR3 runs to 15 residues. CDR1 and CDR2 from the germline V gene are SGDLS and YYNGEE. J was trimmed by 0 bases and V by 7 bases; bases with no gene match: 5. The CDR3 here is CASGGTSVSTDTQYF. CDR3 coding DNA: TGTGCCAGCGGGGGGACTAGCGTAAGCACAGATACGCAGTATTTT.

The genes are TRBV7-2 and TRBJ2-3, with TRBD1 matching 7 bases. The V gene end was trimmed by 7 bases and the J gene end by 6 bases; junction bases not matched to a gene: 13. Looked up from germline, CDR1 is SGHTA and CDR2 is FQGNSA. The CDR3 is 15 amino acids. This CDR3 is CASKRQGGEWDTQYF. CDR3 in DNA: TGTGCCAGCAAACGACAAGGGGGCGAATGGGATACGCAGTATTTT.

The chain couples TRBV19 to TRBJ1-1; no clear D gene. Trimming cost V 5 bases and J 0 bases, with 10 bases left between them. This CDR3 spans 14 amino acids. Per the germline V gene, CDR1 is LNHDA and CDR2 is SQIVND (reference sequence). CDR3 protein: CASSWAGLNTEAFF. CDR3 bases: TGTGCCAGTAGTTGGGCAGGATTGAACACTGAAGCTTTCTTT.

This clonotype came up a few times. The genes are TRBV18 and TRBJ2-7; 7 nucleotides align to TRBD1. J gave up 2 bases and V 2 bases, and 6 bases lay outside the gene matches. CDR3 size: 15 residues. Germline-derived CDR1 and CDR2 are KGHSH and LQKENI. CDR3 sequence: CASSPFDGTAYEQYF. The CDR3 region has the DNA TGTGCCAGCTCACCATTCGATGGGACAGCCTACGAGCAGTACTTC.

This clonotype was counted only a few times. This chain links TRBV24-1 with TRBJ1-1, with D perhaps matching TRBD1 (6 bases). The V gene's germline CDR1 is KGHDR and CDR2 SFDVKD. This CDR3 has 11 amino acids. The V and J ends lost 5 bases and 8 bases respectively, with 8 bases between them. The CDR3 is CATSAGGEAFF. The CDR3 DNA reads TGTGCCACCAGTGCCGGGGGCGAAGCTTTCTTT.

The chain recombines TRBV20-1 with TRBJ2-2; 7 bases are a match to TRBD1. CDR3 length: 14 amino acids. J gave up 3 bases and V 5 bases, and 6 bases lay outside the gene matches. CDR1 is DFQATT, CDR2 SNEGSKA, per germline (reference sequence). The CDR3 reads CSAAQGSDTGELFF. The DNA of the CDR3 is TGCAGTGCTGCACAGGGGAGTGACACCGGGGAGCTGTTTTTT.

Details on this clonotype: Compared with germline, one end of the junction differs, possibly owing to a read error. CDR3 DNA sequence: TGTGTCAGCAGCCAAAATCCCCTGGGGAGGACGTACGAGCAGTACTTC. It codes for CVSSQNPLGRTYEQYF. The chain joins TRBV3-1 to TRBJ2-7, with D maybe TRBD2 (6 bases). The CDR3 runs 16 residues. CDR1 and CDR2 from the germline V gene are LGHDT and YNNKEL (reference sequence).

The chain is built from TRBV20-1 and TRBJ2-5; D may be TRBD2 (5 bases). The CDR3 sequence is 14 residues long. Germline V CDR1 and CDR2: DFQATT, SNEGSKA (reference sequence). Trimming cost V 6 bases and J 4 bases, with 18 bases left between them. The DNA of the CDR3 is TGCAGTGCCCGAGAGGGCGGCCGGGCAGAGACCCAGTACTTC. It yields the protein CSAREGGRAETQYF.

This clonotype came up a few times. The V call is TRBV25-1, the J call TRBJ2-7; the D gene is possibly TRBD1 (5 bases). V was cut by 9 bases and J by 3 bases, with 12 bases left in between. This CDR3 comprises 12 residues. Germline loops: CDR1 MGHDK, CDR2 SYGVNS. As DNA, the CDR3 is TGTGCCAGTCAGTTAGACAGCTACGAGCAGTACTTC. Translation: CASQLDSYEQYF.

V gene TRBV11-3 combines with J gene TRBJ2-1; 8 bases map to TRBD2. V dropped 1 base and J dropped 0; count of bases not matched to a gene: 20. Germline-derived CDR1 and CDR2 are SGHNT and YENEEA. The CDR3 is made up of 22 amino acids. CDR3 DNA: TGTGCCAGCAGCTTAGGAGGGCCGTGGTCGAGAGGACTAGCAGACTCCTACAATGAGCAGTTCTTC. Translated, it gives CASSLGGPWSRGLADSYNEQFF. The whole variable domain, remainder taken from reference TRBV11-3 and TRBJ2-1, is EAGVVQSPRYKIIEKKQPVAFWCNPISGHNTLYWYLQNLGQGPELLIRYENEEAVDDSQLPKDRFSAERLKGVDSTLKIQPAELGDSAVYLCASSLGGPWSRGLADSYNEQFFGPGTRLTVL.

The chain has TRBV12-3 or TRBV12-4 and TRBJ2-5; D is ambiguous. Trimming removed 6 bases at V and 7 bases at J, with 9 bases between. CDR3 length: 11 residues. CDR3 sequence: CASSASGTQYF. In nucleotides, the CDR3 is TGTGCCAGCAGCGCCTCAGGGACCCAGTACTTC.

This clonotype was seen at least ten times. The chain joins TRBV12-3 or TRBV12-4 to TRBJ2-1, with TRBD2 matching over 8 bases. Unmatched junction bases numbered 3, after V lost 2 bases and J lost 9 bases. The CDR3 sequence is 13 residues long. CDR3 region: CASSLRLAGEQFF. The CDR3, as DNA: TGTGCCAGCAGTTTACGGCTAGCGGGTGAGCAGTTCTTC.

J is TRBJ2-5 and V is TRBV20-1; no clear D. The germline V gene has CDR1 DFQATT and CDR2 SNEGSKA (reference sequence). V was cut by 6 bases and J by 3 bases, with 11 bases left in between. This CDR3 contains 12 residues. The CDR3 coding sequence is TGCAGTGCCGATCTCAGCAAAGAGACCCAGTACTTC. The encoded protein is CSADLSKETQYF.

In its sample, this clonotype was seen many times. V is TRBV12-3 or TRBV12-4 and J is TRBJ2-3; 10 nucleotides agree with TRBD2. This CDR3 is built from 15 residues. The J segment lost 5 bases and the V segment lost 6 bases, leaving 8 bases of the junction unmatched. The CDR3 protein is CASRRTSGSGDTQYF. In nucleotides, the CDR3 is TGTGCCAGCAGGCGGACTAGCGGCTCGGGAGATACGCAGTATTTT.

This clonotype turned up a few times. The chain has TRBV6-1 and TRBJ2-5; D is uncertain. This CDR3 has 14 residues. CDR1 is MNHNS and CDR2 is SASEGT in the germline V gene. Trimming stripped 3 bases from V and 2 bases from J, with 10 bases between. As DNA, the CDR3 is TGTGCCAGCAGTGACGCTATGGGTCAAGAGACCCAGTACTTC. Translating gives CASSDAMGQETQYF.

The chain carries TRBV29-1 and TRBJ1-5; D perhaps matches TRBD1 (5 bases). Trimming took off 4 bases at V and 6 bases at J, with 13 bases between the two ends. There are 13 residues in the CDR3. The germline CDR1 and CDR2 sequences are SQVTM and ANQGSEA. Here the CDR3 reads CSVVAGSGQPQHF. The DNA for the CDR3 is TGCAGCGTTGTTGCAGGGTCCGGTCAGCCCCAGCATTTT.

This clonotype was detected only a few times. The chain is built from TRBV29-1 and TRBJ2-1, with 7 bases lining up with TRBD1. Germline CDR1 is SQVTM and CDR2 is ANQGSEA. The CDR3 sequence is 16 residues long. With V trimmed by 7 bases and J by 0 bases, 12 bases remained unmatched. The CDR3 spells CSGPTPDRSSYNEQFF. The CDR3 DNA sequence: TGCAGCGGGCCTACCCCGGACAGGAGCTCCTACAATGAGCAGTTCTTC.

V is TRBV28 and J is TRBJ2-1; TRBD2 aligns across 14 bases. The length of the CDR3 is 16 residues. Germline values: CDR1 MDHEN, CDR2 SYDVKM. The V gene end was trimmed by 5 bases and the J gene end by 9 bases; junction bases not matched to a gene: 9. The CDR3 DNA sequence: TGTGCCAGCAGTGCTCCGGGACTAGCGGGAGCGGCTGAGCAGTTCTTC. It encodes CASSAPGLAGAAEQFF.

With respect to this clonotype: Germline is not matched at one junction end, which may reflect a read error. The chain has TRBV5-1 and TRBJ2-2; 7 positions agree with TRBD1. This CDR3 has 17 residues. Looked up from germline, CDR1 is SGHRS and CDR2 is YFSETQ. The CDR3 bases are TGCGCCAGCAGCTTGGAGAGGGACAGCCTGTACACCGGGGAGCTGTCTTTT. Amino acid sequence: CASSLERDSLYTGELSF.

This chain uses TRBV6-2 or TRBV6-3 with TRBJ2-5; 7 bases match TRBD1. This CDR3 comprises 16 residues. V shed 2 bases and J 4 bases; nucleotides not matched to a gene: 10. Germline CDR1 MNHEY, CDR2 SVGEGT. Written as DNA, the CDR3 is TGTGCCAGCAGTTACCTCGAGACAGGGCTAGGAGAGACCCAGTACTTC. Translation gives CASSYLETGLGETQYF.

V and J are TRBV3-1 and TRBJ2-3; 11 nucleotides agree with TRBD2. This CDR3 region has 16 residues. V gave up 0 bases and J gave up 3 bases; unmatched junction bases: 2. CDR1 is LGHDT, CDR2 YNNKEL, per germline (reference sequence). The CDR3 DNA is TGTGCCAGCAGCCAAGATAGCGGGGGGGCGACAGATACGCAGTATTTT. Translating it yields CASSQDSGGATDTQYF.

This clonotype turned up a few times. The V call is TRBV12-5, the J call TRBJ2-2; no firm D call. Trimming took off 4 bases at V and 0 bases at J, with 3 bases between the two ends. There are 13 residues in the CDR3. Germline CDR1 and CDR2: LGHNT and FRNRAP. CDR3 loop: CASGSSNTGELFF. In DNA form, the CDR3 reads TGTGCTAGTGGTTCATCGAACACCGGGGAGCTGTTTTTT.

The chain joins TRBV11-2 to TRBJ2-7; perhaps D is TRBD1 or TRBD2 (5 bases each). Germline V gene lookup returns CDR1 SGHAT and CDR2 FQNNGV. CDR3 length equals 14 residues. The V end lost 3 bases, the J end lost 2 bases, and 11 bases lay between the germline ends. CDR3 sequence reads: CASSFLQGAYEQYV. CDR3 nucleotides: TGTGCCAGCAGCTTTCTGCAGGGAGCCTACGAGCAGTACGTC.

V and J are TRBV6-1 and TRBJ2-4; 8 nucleotides match TRBD2. The CDR3 contains 18 residues. In germline, CDR1 is MNHNS, CDR2 SASEGT. Trimming removed 6 bases from V and 0 bases from J; junction bases left unmatched: 13. The CDR3 sequence: CASSRAASGPIAKNIQYF. The CDR3 DNA reads TGTGCCAGCAGCCGGGCGGCTAGCGGGCCTATAGCCAAAAACATTCAGTACTTC.

This clonotype has only a few counts. This chain joins TRBV20-1 and TRBJ2-5; possible D gene TRBD2, 6 bases. V lost 0 bases and J lost 4, with 18 bases in between. Germline V CDR1 and CDR2: DFQATT, SNEGSKA (reference sequence). This CDR3 spans 16 amino acids. The CDR3 DNA is TGCAGTGCTAGAGATCCGGCTGGTGGGAGGACAGAGACCCAGTACTTC. It codes for CSARDPAGGRTETQYF.

The rearrangement uses TRBV12-3 or TRBV12-4 and TRBJ2-2, with 11 bases aligning to TRBD1. With 5 bases clipped from V and 6 bases from J, the junction kept 5 bases outside the gene matches. The CDR3 has 15 residues. The CDR3 sequence: CASSPRTGGPGELFF. The DNA for the CDR3 is TGTGCCAGCAGTCCAAGGACAGGGGGCCCCGGGGAGCTGTTTTTT.

CDR3 residues: CASGRVSNQPQHF. The CDR3 nucleotides are TGTGCCAGCGGGAGGGTAAGCAATCAGCCCCAGCATTTT. The chain uses TRBV6-2 or TRBV6-3 and TRBJ1-5; no clear D gene. Germline assignment: CDR1 MNHEY and CDR2 SVGEGT. CDR3 length: 13 residues. V shed 8 bases and J shed 1 base, with 9 bases lying between them.

This clonotype was observed a few times. The chain uses TRBV10-3 and TRBJ1-2; TRBD1 matches at 7 bases. V shed 7 bases, J shed 8 bases, and the junction held 10 bases outside the gene matches. Looked up from germline, CDR1 is ENHRY and CDR2 is SYGVKD. The CDR3 is 13 residues long. The CDR3 sequence: CAITSDRVGGYTF. As DNA, the CDR3 is TGTGCCATCACCTCCGACAGGGTGGGAGGCTACACCTTC.

This clonotype has a single count. The CDR3 region is CASSPLTSENIQYF. CDR3 coding DNA: TGTGCCAGCAGCCCCTTGACTAGCGAAAACATTCAGTACTTC. The V gene is TRBV4-2, the J gene TRBJ2-4; 8 bases line up with TRBD2. Germline V gene data show CDR1 as LGHNA and CDR2 as YNFKEQ. Germline trimming cut 4 bases from V and 5 bases from J; bases unmatched to any gene: 4. The CDR3 is made up of 14 amino acids.

There are a few counts of this clonotype. This rearrangement joins TRBV7-7 to TRBJ2-1; tentatively, D is TRBD2 (5 bases). The CDR3 length is 12 residues. Per germline, CDR1 SSHAT and CDR2 FNYEAQ (reference sequence). Trimming pared 5 bases from V and 10 bases from J, leaving 12 bases between. In DNA, the CDR3 is TGTGCCAGCAGCCCCCTCGGGGTCGAGCAGTTCTTC. It encodes CASSPLGVEQFF.